Listed here are 25 T cell receptor beta chains from one sample, sequenced in a study of blood T cell repertoires in COVID-19. Generated by immunoSEQ multiplex PCR, the TCRdb table keeps only in-frame clones and is missing some. The data show 250,000 to 300,000 clones, roughly nine tenths seen once. The sequencing sample was made of peripheral blood. These TCRs come from a woman aged 30 to 39 with COVID-19, enrolled during active disease.

The chain links TRBV6-5 to TRBJ2-7, with 8 bases that match TRBD2. The CDR3 length is 15 residues. CDR1 and CDR2 from the germline V gene are MNHEY and SVGAGI. V lost 8 bases to trimming and J lost 4 bases; unmatched junction nucleotides: 13. The CDR3: CASRLLGGGTYEQYF. Here the CDR3 DNA reads TGTGCCAGCCGGCTGCTAGGCGGGGGGACGTACGAGCAGTACTTC.

The chain joins TRBV11-2 to TRBJ2-7; a possible D gene is TRBD2 (6 bases). The CDR3 consists of 16 residues. V was pared by 5 bases and J by 4 bases, with 21 bases between. Germline V gene sequence: CDR1 SGHAT, CDR2 FQNNGV. CDR3 in amino acids: CASSRHSGTEGYEQYF. CDR3 coding DNA: TGTGCCAGCAGCCGGCATTCAGGGACGGAGGGGTACGAGCAGTACTTC.

This sequence joins TRBV24-1 and TRBJ1-1; TRBD1 is a possible D gene (6 bases). Germline CDR1 reads KGHDR; CDR2 reads SFDVKD. This CDR3 has 15 amino acids. The V end was cut by 4 bases, the J end by 4 bases, with 15 bases between. The CDR3 reads CATSESGQGPTEAFF. The CDR3 DNA follows: TGTGCCACCAGTGAGTCGGGGCAGGGGCCCACTGAAGCTTTCTTT.

The J gene is TRBJ2-2, the V gene TRBV10-2; tentatively, D is TRBD1 (6 bases). The CDR3 extends over 13 amino acids. Germline-derived CDR1 and CDR2 are WSHSY and SAAADI. With 8 bases removed from V and 4 bases from J, the gap between germline ends came to 11 bases. The CDR3 reads CASVGHLTGELFF. The DNA for the CDR3 is TGCGCCAGCGTGGGACATCTCACCGGGGAGCTGTTTTTT.

The rearrangement uses TRBV11-2 and TRBJ2-7, with TRBD1 matching 9 bases. The trim removed 5 bases at V and 6 bases at J, leaving 8 bases unmatched. Germline V gene sequence: CDR1 SGHAT, CDR2 FQNNGV. This CDR3 has 14 amino acids. The CDR3 reads CASSLGQGDFEQYF. CDR3 coding DNA: TGTGCCAGCAGCCTGGGACAGGGAGACTTCGAGCAGTACTTC.

The chain has TRBV4-1 and TRBJ1-6, with D possibly matching TRBD1 (5 bases). V was shortened by 2 bases and J by 8 bases, with 19 bases between the two germline ends. The CDR3 sequence is 17 residues long. Germline V CDR1 and CDR2: MGHRA, YSYEKL. The CDR3 region is CASSQLVNARGDSPLHF. CDR3 coding DNA: TGCGCCAGCAGCCAACTGGTTAATGCCCGGGGGGATTCACCCCTCCACTTT.

The V and J genes are TRBV7-2 and TRBJ2-5, with a possible D match to TRBD2 (6 bases). The V and J ends lost 1 base and 1 base respectively, with 13 bases between them. The V gene's germline CDR1 is SGHTA and CDR2 FQGNSA. The CDR3 spans 16 residues. The CDR3 here is CASSLGPSRGQETQYF. Here the CDR3 DNA reads TGTGCCAGCAGCTTAGGACCCTCGCGGGGCCAAGAGACCCAGTACTTC. The full variable domain, its missing parts supplied by reference TRBV7-2 and TRBJ2-5, is GAGVSQSPSNKVTEKGKDVELRCDPISGHTALYWYRQSLGQGLEFLIYFQGNSAPDKSGLPSDRFSAERTGGSVSTLTIQRTQQEDSAVYLCASSLGPSRGQETQYFGPGTRLLVL.

The rearrangement joins TRBV30 to TRBJ1-5; no reliable D call. V shed 0 bases and J shed 2 bases, with 14 bases lying between them. The CDR3 loop spans 16 amino acids. CDR1 and CDR2 from the germline V gene are GTSNPN and SVGIG (reference sequence). The CDR3 region has the DNA TGTGCCTGGAGTGTACCGCGGGGTTACGGCAATCAGCCCCAGCATTTT. Residues: CAWSVPRGYGNQPQHF. The entire variable domain, with the rest obtained from reference TRBV30 and TRBJ1-5, is as follows: SQTIHQWPATLVQPVGSPLSLECTVEGTSNPNLYWYRQAAGRGLQLLFYSVGIGQISSEVPQNLSASRPQDRQFILSSKKLLLSDSGFYLCAWSVPRGYGNQPQHFGDGTRLSIL.

J is TRBJ1-5 and V is TRBV19; D remains ambiguous. Germline lookup yields CDR1 LNHDA and CDR2 SQIVND (reference sequence). The CDR3 is made up of 13 amino acids. V lost 4 bases and J lost 3, with 7 bases in between. CDR3 coding DNA: TGTGCCAGTAGTACACGGTTCAATCAGCCCCAGCATTTT. Translated, it gives CASSTRFNQPQHF.

The chain employs TRBV2 and TRBJ1-5, with D perhaps matching TRBD1 (5 bases). Between the trimmed V and J ends, which lost 6 bases and 3 bases, there was a span of 12 bases. The CDR3 is 14 residues long. CDR1 is SNHLY, CDR2 FYNNEI, per germline. The CDR3 coding sequence is TGTGCCAGCAGCGCAATCAGGGACAATCAGCCCCAGCATTTT. Amino acids: CASSAIRDNQPQHF. Using reference TRBV2 and TRBJ1-5 for the parts outside the CDR3, the full variable domain is EPEVTQTPSHQVTQMGQEVILRCVPISNHLYFYWYRQILGQKVEFLVSFYNNEISEKSEIFDDQFSVERPDGSNFTLKIRSTKLEDSAMYFCASSAIRDNQPQHFGDGTRLSIL.

V is TRBV6-2 or TRBV6-3 and J is TRBJ1-2; 7 bases align to TRBD1. Germline CDR1 MNHEY, CDR2 SVGEGT. The ends lost 2 bases at V and 4 bases at J; junction bases unmatched: 4. CDR3 size: 14 residues. The chain's CDR3 is CASSYRGQVYGYTF. The CDR3 nucleotides read TGTGCCAGCAGTTACCGTGGACAGGTCTATGGCTACACCTTC.

This clone was seen only once. The chain joins TRBV5-4 to TRBJ1-3; TRBD1 agrees at 8 bases. CDR1 and CDR2 (germline): SGHNT, YYREEE (reference sequence). This CDR3 is 17 amino acids long. V shed 4 bases and J 2 bases; nucleotides not matched to a gene: 11. CDR3 loop: CASSTGTDRAAGNTIYF. CDR3 nucleotide sequence: TGTGCCAGCAGCACGGGGACGGACAGGGCCGCTGGAAACACCATATATTTT.

The rearrangement links TRBV19 to TRBJ2-1; TRBD2 matches 11 bases. CDR1 LNHDA and CDR2 SQIVND come from the germline V gene (reference sequence). CDR3 length: 18 residues. Trimming cost V 0 bases and J 2 bases; bases outside gene matches: 6. CDR3 nucleotides: TGTGCCAGTAGTATAGATCCGTCTAGCGGGGGGACCTACAATGAGCAGTTCTTC. This codes for CASSIDPSSGGTYNEQFF.

The rearrangement links TRBV4-2 to TRBJ2-3; D perhaps matches TRBD1 (6 bases). The V gene's germline CDR1 is LGHNA and CDR2 YNFKEQ. With 2 bases removed from V and 2 bases from J, the gap between germline ends came to 11 bases. The CDR3 is 15 residues long. In DNA, the CDR3 is TGTGCCAGCAGCCAAAACAGGGATTACACAGATACGCAGTATTTT. Translating gives CASSQNRDYTDTQYF.

The J gene is TRBJ2-1, the V gene TRBV28, with TRBD2 matching 9 bases. CDR1 is MDHEN and CDR2 is SYDVKM in the germline V gene. V lost 4 bases, J lost 4 bases, and 17 bases stayed unmatched. This CDR3 has 19 residues. The CDR3: CASSSRRGGIDRHYNEQFF. The CDR3 DNA sequence: TGTGCCAGCAGTTCGCGGCGGGGGGGAATTGATCGACATTACAATGAGCAGTTCTTC.

The chain combines TRBV19 with TRBJ2-3; D gene ambiguous. Germline CDR1 LNHDA, CDR2 SQIVND (reference sequence). Trimming left V 8 bases short and J 1 base short, with 22 bases between. This CDR3 contains 17 residues. The CDR3, as DNA: TGTGCCAGTCGTCCTCTATTCGGGTACGGTGGCACAGATACGCAGTATTTT. Encoded protein: CASRPLFGYGGTDTQYF.

This sequence joins TRBV28 and TRBJ2-1, with 7 bases matching TRBD1. CDR1 and CDR2 from the germline V gene are MDHEN and SYDVKM. The V segment lost 5 bases and the J segment 8 bases; nucleotides outside the gene matches: 15. The CDR3 has 16 residues. The chain's CDR3 is CASSLRTGRTRDEQFF. In DNA, the CDR3 is TGTGCCAGCAGTCTCCGGACAGGAAGAACCAGGGATGAGCAGTTCTTC.

This clone was recorded a few times. The rearrangement links TRBV11-2 to TRBJ2-3, with D possibly matching TRBD2 (5 bases). V lost 4 bases to trimming and J lost 6 bases, with 11 bases between them. Per germline, CDR1 SGHAT and CDR2 FQNNGV. The CDR3 sequence is 13 residues long. As DNA, the CDR3 is TGTGCCAGCAGCTACGAACCGGGGGATACGCAGTATTTT. It specifies CASSYEPGDTQYF.

The chain couples TRBV25-1 to TRBJ1-4, with TRBD1 identical over 7 bases. The CDR3 has 15 amino acids. V gave up 2 bases and J gave up 5 bases; unmatched junction bases: 5. Germline CDR1 and CDR2: MGHDK and SYGVNS. The CDR3 sequence: CASSEPTGPNEKLFF. CDR3 in DNA: TGTGCCAGCAGTGAACCGACAGGGCCAAATGAAAAACTGTTTTTT.

The rearrangement links TRBV4-1 to TRBJ2-3, with D uncertain. The CDR3 has 13 amino acids. The germline V gene has CDR1 MGHRA and CDR2 YSYEKL. V lost 4 bases and J 6 bases, leaving 11 bases between the germline ends. The CDR3 loop reads CASSPAVSDTQYF. CDR3 nucleotides: TGCGCCAGCAGCCCGGCGGTATCTGATACGCAGTATTTT.

As for this clone: Other DNA sequences in this sample translate to the same CDR3. This chain links TRBV5-1 with TRBJ1-1, with 7 bases lining up with TRBD1. This CDR3 spans 14 amino acids. Germline loops: CDR1 SGHRS, CDR2 YFSETQ. The V gene end was trimmed by 0 bases and the J gene end by 4 bases; junction bases not matched to a gene: 3. The CDR3: CASSLGQGGTEAFF. The CDR3, as DNA: TGCGCCAGCAGCTTGGGACAGGGAGGCACTGAAGCTTTCTTT.

Details on this clone: Other nucleotide sequences in the sample specify the same CDR3. The chain has TRBV27 and TRBJ1-5; D is unresolved. The CDR3 covers 13 residues. From germline, CDR1 is MNHEY and CDR2 SMNVEV (reference sequence). With 3 bases removed from V and 2 bases from J, the gap between germline ends came to 5 bases. CDR3 bases: TGTGCCAGCAGTTTGCGGGGCAATCAGCCCCAGCATTTT. Translated, it gives CASSLRGNQPQHF.

This chain links TRBV19 with TRBJ2-1; TRBD2 matches 11 bases. This CDR3 comprises 16 residues. Germline V gene sequence: CDR1 LNHDA, CDR2 SQIVND (reference sequence). V lost 6 bases to trimming and J lost 8 bases; unmatched junction nucleotides: 12. The CDR3 DNA reads as TGTGCCAGTAGGAAAAGTAGCGGGGGGGCCGAGGATGAGCAGTTCTTC. This codes for CASRKSSGGAEDEQFF.

The chain couples TRBV2 to TRBJ2-1, with a possible D match to TRBD1 (5 bases). With 3 bases removed from V and 6 bases from J, the gap between germline ends came to 9 bases. The CDR3 is made up of 13 amino acids. Germline V gene data show CDR1 as SNHLY and CDR2 as FYNNEI. The CDR3 spells CASSELRGNEQFF. The DNA for the CDR3 is TGTGCCAGCAGTGAGTTAAGGGGCAATGAGCAGTTCTTC.

There are a few counts of this clone. The chain links TRBV7-8 to TRBJ2-2, with D possibly matching TRBD2 (6 bases). Germline CDR1 SGHVS, CDR2 FQNEAQ. The CDR3 extends over 16 amino acids. Deletions cut 4 bases from V and 3 bases from J, with 15 bases between. The CDR3 DNA follows: TGTGCCAGCAGCTCAACGCCTGGGGGGTACACCGGGGAGCTGTTTTTT. This codes for CASSSTPGGYTGELFF.